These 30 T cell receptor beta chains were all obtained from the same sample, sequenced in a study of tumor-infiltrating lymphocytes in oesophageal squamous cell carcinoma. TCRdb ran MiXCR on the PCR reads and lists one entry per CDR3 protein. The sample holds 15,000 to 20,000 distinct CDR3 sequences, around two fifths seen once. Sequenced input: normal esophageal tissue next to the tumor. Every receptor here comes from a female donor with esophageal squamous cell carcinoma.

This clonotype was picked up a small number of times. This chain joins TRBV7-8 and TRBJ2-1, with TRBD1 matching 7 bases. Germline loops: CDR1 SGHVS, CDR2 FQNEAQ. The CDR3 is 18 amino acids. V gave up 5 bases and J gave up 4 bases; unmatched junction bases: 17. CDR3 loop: CASSKGYGTETYYNEQFF. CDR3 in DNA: TGTGCCAGCAGCAAGGGGTACGGGACAGAGACATATTACAATGAGCAGTTCTTC.

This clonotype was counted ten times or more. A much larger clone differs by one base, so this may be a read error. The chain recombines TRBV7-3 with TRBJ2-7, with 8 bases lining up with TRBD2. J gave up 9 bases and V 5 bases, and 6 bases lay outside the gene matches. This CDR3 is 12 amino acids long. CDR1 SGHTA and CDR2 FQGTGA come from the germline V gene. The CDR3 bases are TGTGCCAGCAGCCCCCCGGGAGGGCCGCAGTACTTC. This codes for CASSPPGGPQYF.

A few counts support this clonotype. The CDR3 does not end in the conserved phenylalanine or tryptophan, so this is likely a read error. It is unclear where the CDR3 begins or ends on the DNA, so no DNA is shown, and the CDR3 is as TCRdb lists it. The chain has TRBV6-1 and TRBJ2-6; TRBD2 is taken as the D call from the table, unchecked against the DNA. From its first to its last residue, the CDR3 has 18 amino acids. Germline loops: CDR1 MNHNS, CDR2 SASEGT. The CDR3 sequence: CASSEYGGSSYNEQFFGA.

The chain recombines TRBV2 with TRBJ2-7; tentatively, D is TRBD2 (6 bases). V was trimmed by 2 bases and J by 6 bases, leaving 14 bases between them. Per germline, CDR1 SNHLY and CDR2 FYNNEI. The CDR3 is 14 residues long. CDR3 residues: CASSEWYGGGEQYF. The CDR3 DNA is TGTGCCAGCAGTGAATGGTACGGGGGAGGCGAGCAGTACTTC.

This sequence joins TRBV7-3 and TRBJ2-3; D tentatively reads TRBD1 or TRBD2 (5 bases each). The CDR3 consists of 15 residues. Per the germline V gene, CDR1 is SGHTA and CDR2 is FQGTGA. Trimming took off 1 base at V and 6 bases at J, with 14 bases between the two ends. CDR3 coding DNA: TGTGCCAGCAGCTTAAGGGGGATAGTTACCGATACGCAGTATTTT. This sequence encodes CASSLRGIVTDTQYF. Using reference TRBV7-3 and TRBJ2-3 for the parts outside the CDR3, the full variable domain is GAGVSQTPSNKVTEKGKYVELRCDPISGHTALYWYRQSLGQGPEFLIYFQGTGAADDSGLPNDRFFAVRPEGSVSTLKIQRTERGDSAVYLCASSLRGIVTDTQYFGPGTRLTVL.

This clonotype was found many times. CDR3 sequence (DNA): TGTGCCACCAGTGATTTAGGAGACAGGGGCTACAATGAGCAGTTCTTC. Translated: CATSDLGDRGYNEQFF. The genes are TRBV24-1 and TRBJ2-1, with 8 bases identical to TRBD1. The length of the CDR3 is 16 residues. The V gene end was trimmed by 1 base and the J gene end by 3 bases; junction bases not matched to a gene: 4. Per germline, CDR1 KGHDR and CDR2 SFDVKD.

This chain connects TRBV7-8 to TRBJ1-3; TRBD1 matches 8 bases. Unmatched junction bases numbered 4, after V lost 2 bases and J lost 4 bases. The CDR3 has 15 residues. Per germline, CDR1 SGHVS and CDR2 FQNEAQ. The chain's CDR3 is CASSLNRDRGNTIYF. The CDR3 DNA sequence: TGTGCCAGCAGCTTAAACAGGGACAGGGGAAACACCATATATTTT.

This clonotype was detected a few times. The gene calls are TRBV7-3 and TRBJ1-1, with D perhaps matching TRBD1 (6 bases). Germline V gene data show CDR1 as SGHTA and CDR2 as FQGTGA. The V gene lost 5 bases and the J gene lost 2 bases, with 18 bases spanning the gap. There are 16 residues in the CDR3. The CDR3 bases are TGTGCCAGCAGCCCTGGGGCAGGGGTTAGCAACACTGAAGCTTTCTTT. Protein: CASSPGAGVSNTEAFF.

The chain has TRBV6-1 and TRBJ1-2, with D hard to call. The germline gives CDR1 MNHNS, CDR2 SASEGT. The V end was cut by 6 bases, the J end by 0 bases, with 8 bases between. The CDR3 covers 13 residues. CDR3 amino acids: CASRREANYGYTF. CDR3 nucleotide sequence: TGTGCCAGCAGACGGGAAGCTAACTATGGCTACACCTTC.

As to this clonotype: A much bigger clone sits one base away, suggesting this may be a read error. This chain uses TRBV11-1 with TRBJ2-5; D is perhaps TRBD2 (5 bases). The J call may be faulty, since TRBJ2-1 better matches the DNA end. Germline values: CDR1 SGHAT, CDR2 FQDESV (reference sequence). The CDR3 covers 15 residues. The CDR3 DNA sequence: TGTGCCAGCAGCTCCGCCACGGGGTGGCAAGAGACCCAGTTCTTC. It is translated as CASSSATGWQETQFF.

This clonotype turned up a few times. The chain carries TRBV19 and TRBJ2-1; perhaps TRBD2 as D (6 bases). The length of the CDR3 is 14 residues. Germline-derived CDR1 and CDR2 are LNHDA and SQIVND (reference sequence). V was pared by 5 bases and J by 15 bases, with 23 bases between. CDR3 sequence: CASSFRDSIKMVFF. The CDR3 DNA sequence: TGTGCCAGTAGTTTCCGGGACTCGATCAAGATGGTGTTCTTC. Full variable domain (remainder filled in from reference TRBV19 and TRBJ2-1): DGGITQSPKYLFRKEGQNVTLSCEQNLNHDAMYWYRQDPGQGLRLIYYSQIVNDFQKGDIAEGYSVSREKKESFPLTVTSAQKNPTAFYLCASSFRDSIKMVFFGPGTRLTVL.

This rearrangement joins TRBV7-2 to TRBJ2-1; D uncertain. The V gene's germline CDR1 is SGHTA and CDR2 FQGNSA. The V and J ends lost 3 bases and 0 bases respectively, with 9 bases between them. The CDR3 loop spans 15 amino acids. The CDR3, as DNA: TGTGCCAGCAGCTTGGTAAAGGGCTCCTACAATGAGCAGTTCTTC. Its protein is CASSLVKGSYNEQFF.

CDR3 nucleotides: TGTGCCAGCAGCTTAGATATAGAGCCCTACGAGCAGTACTTC. Residues: CASSLDIEPYEQYF. The chain employs TRBV7-9 and TRBJ2-5; no definite D call. The J call may be in error: the DNA end matches TRBJ2-7 better. The germline V gene has CDR1 SEHNR and CDR2 FQNEAQ (reference sequence). The CDR3 has 14 amino acids.

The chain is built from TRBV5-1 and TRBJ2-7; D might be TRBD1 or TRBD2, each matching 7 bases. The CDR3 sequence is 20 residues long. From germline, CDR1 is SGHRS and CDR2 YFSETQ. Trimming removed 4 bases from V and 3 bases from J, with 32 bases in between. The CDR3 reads CASSPKGAETTGRGFYEQYF. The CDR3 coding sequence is TGCGCCAGCAGCCCTAAGGGGGCCGAAACGACGGGGCGGGGGTTCTACGAGCAGTACTTC.

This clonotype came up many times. This chain's CDR3 is CASSQQGGSYNSPLHF. The CDR3 region has the DNA TGTGCCAGCAGTCAACAGGGAGGGTCCTATAATTCACCCCTCCACTTT. V is TRBV12-3 or TRBV12-4 and J is TRBJ1-6, with a tentative D call TRBD1 (6 bases). V lost 5 bases, J lost 1 base, and 12 bases lay in between. The CDR3 loop spans 16 amino acids.

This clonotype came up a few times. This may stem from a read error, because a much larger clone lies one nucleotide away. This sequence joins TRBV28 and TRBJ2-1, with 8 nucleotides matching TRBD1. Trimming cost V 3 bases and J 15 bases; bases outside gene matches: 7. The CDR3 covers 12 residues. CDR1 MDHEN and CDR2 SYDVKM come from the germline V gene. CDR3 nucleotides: TGTGCCAGCAGTTTCCAAAGACAGGGGTCGTTCTTC. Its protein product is CASSFQRQGSFF.

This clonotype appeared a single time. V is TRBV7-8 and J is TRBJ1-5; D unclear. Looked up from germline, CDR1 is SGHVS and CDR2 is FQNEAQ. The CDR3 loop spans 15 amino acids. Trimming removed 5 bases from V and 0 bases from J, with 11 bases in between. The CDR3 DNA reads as TGTGCCAGCAGCCGGGTGGGGTCTAGCAATCAGCCCCAGCATTTT. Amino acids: CASSRVGSSNQPQHF.

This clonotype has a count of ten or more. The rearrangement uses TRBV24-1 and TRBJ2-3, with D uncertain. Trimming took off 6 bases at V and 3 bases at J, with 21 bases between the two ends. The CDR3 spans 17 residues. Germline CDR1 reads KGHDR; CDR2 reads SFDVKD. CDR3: CATSRTVVEVMTDTQYF. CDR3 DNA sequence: TGTGCCACCAGTCGGACGGTTGTCGAAGTTATGACAGATACGCAGTATTTT.

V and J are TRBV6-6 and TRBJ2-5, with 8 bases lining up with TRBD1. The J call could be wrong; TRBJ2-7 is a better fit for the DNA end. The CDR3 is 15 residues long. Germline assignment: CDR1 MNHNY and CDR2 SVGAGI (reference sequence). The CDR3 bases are TGTGCCAGCAGGGCCGGGACAGGTTTGTCTTACGAGCAGTACTTC. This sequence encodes CASRAGTGLSYEQYF.

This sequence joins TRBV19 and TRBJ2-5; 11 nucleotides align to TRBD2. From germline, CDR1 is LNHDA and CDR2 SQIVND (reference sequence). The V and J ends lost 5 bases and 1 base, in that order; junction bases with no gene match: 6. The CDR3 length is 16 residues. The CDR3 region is CASSPTSGMRQETQYF. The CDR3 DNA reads TGTGCCAGTAGTCCGACTAGCGGGATGCGCCAAGAGACCCAGTACTTC. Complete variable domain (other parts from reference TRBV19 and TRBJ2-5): DGGITQSPKYLFRKEGQNVTLSCEQNLNHDAMYWYRQDPGQGLRLIYYSQIVNDFQKGDIAEGYSVSREKKESFPLTVTSAQKNPTAFYLCASSPTSGMRQETQYFGPGTRLLVL.

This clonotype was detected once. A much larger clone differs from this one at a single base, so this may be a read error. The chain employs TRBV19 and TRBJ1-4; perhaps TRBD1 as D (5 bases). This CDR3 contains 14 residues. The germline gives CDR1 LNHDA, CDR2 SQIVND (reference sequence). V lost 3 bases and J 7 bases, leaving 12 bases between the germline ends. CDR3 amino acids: CASSMRQGSEKLFF. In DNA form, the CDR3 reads TGTGCCAGTAGTATGCGGCAGGGTAGTGAAAAACTGTTTTTT. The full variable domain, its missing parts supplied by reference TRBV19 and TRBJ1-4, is DGGITQSPKYLFRKEGQNVTLSCEQNLNHDAMYWYRQDPGQGLRLIYYSQIVNDFQKGDIAEGYSVSREKKESFPLTVTSAQKNPTAFYLCASSMRQGSEKLFFGSGTQLSVL.

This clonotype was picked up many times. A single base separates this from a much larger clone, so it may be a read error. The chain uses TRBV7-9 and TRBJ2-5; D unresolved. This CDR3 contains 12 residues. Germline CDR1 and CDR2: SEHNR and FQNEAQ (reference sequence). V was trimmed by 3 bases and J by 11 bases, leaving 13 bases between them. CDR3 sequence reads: CASSFNHNEQYF. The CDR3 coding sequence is TGTGCCAGCAGCTTTAATCACAATGAGCAGTACTTC.

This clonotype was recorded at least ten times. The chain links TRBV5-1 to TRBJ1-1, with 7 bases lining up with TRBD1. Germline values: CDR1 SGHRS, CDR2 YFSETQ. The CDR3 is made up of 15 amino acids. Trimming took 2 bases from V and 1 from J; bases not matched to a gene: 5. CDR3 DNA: TGCGCCAGCAGCTTTCTTGGGACAGCGAACACTGAAGCTTTCTTT. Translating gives CASSFLGTANTEAFF.

Written as DNA, the CDR3 is TGTGCCAGCAGTTTATGGGGGGAGAGCTCCTACAATGAGCAGTTCTTC. Protein: CASSLWGESSYNEQFF. The chain couples TRBV12-3 or TRBV12-4 to TRBJ2-7; D may be TRBD2 (6 bases). Judging by the DNA end, TRBJ2-1 fits better; the J call may be wrong. The CDR3 is 16 residues long.

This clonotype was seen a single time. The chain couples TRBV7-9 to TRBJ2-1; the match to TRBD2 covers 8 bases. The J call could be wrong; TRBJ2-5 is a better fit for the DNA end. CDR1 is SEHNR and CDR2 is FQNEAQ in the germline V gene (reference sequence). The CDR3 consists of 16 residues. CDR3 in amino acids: CASSLLAGRSQETQYF. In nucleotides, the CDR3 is TGTGCCAGCAGCCTCTTAGCGGGGCGCTCCCAAGAGACCCAGTACTTC.

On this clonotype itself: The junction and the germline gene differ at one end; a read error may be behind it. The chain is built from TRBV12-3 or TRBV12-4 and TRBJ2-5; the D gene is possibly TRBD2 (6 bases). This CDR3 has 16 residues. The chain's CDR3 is CASRPASVSSYNEKYF. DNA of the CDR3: TGTGCCAGCAGACCCGCTAGCGTCAGCTCCTACAATGAGAAGTATTTT.

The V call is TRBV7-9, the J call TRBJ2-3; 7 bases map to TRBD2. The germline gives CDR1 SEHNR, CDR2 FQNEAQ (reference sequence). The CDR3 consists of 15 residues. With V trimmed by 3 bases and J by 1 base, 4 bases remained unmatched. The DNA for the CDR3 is TGTGCCAGCAGCTTTGCGGGAGTGGGCACAGATACGCAGTATTTT. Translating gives CASSFAGVGTDTQYF.

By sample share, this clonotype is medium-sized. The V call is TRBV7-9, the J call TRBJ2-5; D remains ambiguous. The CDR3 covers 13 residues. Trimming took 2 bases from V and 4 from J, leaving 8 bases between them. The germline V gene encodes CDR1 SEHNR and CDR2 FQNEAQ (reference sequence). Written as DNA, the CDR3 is TGTGCCAGCAGCTTACTCCCTTCAGAGACCCAGTACTTC. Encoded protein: CASSLLPSETQYF.

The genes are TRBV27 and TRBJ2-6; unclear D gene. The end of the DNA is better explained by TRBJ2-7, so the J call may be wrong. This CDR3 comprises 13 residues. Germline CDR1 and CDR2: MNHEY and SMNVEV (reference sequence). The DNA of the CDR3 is TGTGCCAGCAGTTTATCTATAGTGCGTGAGCAGTACTTC. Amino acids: CASSLSIVREQYF.

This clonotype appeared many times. The CDR3 is CASSLEGQGQGVYTGELFF. The CDR3 region has the DNA TGTGCCAGCAGCTTAGAGGGTCAGGGACAGGGGGTCTACACCGGGGAGCTGTTTTTT. The chain couples TRBV11-2 to TRBJ2-2, with 11 bases that match TRBD1. This CDR3 comprises 19 residues. The germline CDR1 and CDR2 sequences are SGHAT and FQNNGV. V shed 0 bases, J shed 3 bases, and the junction held 9 bases outside the gene matches. The whole variable domain, remainder taken from reference TRBV11-2 and TRBJ2-2, is EAGVAQSPRYKIIEKRQSVAFWCNPISGHATLYWYQQILGQGPKLLIQFQNNGVVDDSQLPKDRFSAERLKGVDSTLKIQPAKLEDSAVYLCASSLEGQGQGVYTGELFFGEGSRLTVL.